These T cell receptor beta chains were read from a single sample in a study of T cell responses to AZD1222 COVID-19 vaccine. Method: immunoSEQ multiplex PCR; TCRdb's copy keeps in-frame clones and lacks some. Here the sample spans roughly 200,000 clones, almost 95% being singletons. This specimen consisted of peripheral blood, obtained on day 0 of AZD1222 vaccination. Receptor source: an adult in good health. The conserved cysteine and the conserved F or W are not part of the CDR3 here.

J gene | V gene | CDR3 protein
TRBJ1-1 | TRBV30 | AFGQPNTEAF
TRBJ1-5 | TRBV6-2/TRBV6-3 | ASSPSGQPQH
TRBJ1-6 | TRBV7-2 | ASSTHGRNSPLH
TRBJ2-1 | TRBV6-5 | ASSYSFTPGGEQF
TRBJ1-1 | TRBV7-2 | ASSLQTNTEAF
TRBJ2-5 | TRBV24-1 | ATSGGLAGLQETQY
TRBJ1-1 | TRBV27 | ASSLGENTEAF
TRBJ1-2 | TRBV7-8 | ASSQRGGYT
TRBJ1-2 | TRBV27 | ASTGQGQIFYT
TRBJ1-2 | TRBV7-9 | ASSLAGAYGYT